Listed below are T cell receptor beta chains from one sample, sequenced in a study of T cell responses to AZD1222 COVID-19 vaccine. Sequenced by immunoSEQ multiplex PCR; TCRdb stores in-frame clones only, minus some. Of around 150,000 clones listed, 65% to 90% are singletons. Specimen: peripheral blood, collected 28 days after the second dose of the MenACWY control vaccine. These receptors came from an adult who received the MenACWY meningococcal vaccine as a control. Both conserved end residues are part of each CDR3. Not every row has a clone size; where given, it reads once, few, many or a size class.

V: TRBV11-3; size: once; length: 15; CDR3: CASSLDQGRSYEQYF
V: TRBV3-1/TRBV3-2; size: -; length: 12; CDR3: CASSPLADTQYF
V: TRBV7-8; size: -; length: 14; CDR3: CASSLDRGYQPQHF
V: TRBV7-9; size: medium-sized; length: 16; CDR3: CASSLPTRTPTDTQYF
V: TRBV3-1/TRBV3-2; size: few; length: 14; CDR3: CASSQVGENTEAFF
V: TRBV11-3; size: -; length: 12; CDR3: CASARGGNEQFF
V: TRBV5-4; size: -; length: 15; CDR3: CASSVTSGGTDTQYF
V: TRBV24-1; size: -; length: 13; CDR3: CATSDSTEQPQHF
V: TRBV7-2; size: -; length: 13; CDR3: CASSGRVNQPQHF
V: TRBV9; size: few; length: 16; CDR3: CASSTLGGTGETEAFF
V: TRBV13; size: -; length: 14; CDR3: CASSRAGNNSPLHF
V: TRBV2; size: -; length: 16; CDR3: CAIHRAAHFPSYEQYF
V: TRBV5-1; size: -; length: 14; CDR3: CASSLQEGNSPLHF
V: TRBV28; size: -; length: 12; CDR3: CASSGQGYGYTF
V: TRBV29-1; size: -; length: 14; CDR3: CSVEGGWDRRGYTF
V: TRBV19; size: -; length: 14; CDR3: CASSSPRYNEKLFF
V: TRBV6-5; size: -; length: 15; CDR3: CASSPASGPGNTIYF
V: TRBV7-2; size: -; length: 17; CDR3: CASSLSRLAGSYNEQFF
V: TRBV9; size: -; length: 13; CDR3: CASSVGQLYEQYF
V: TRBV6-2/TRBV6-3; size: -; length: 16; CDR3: CASSYSSSGPTDTQYF
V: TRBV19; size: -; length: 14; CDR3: CASMTQGRNTEAFF
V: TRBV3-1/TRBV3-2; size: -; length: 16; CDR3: CASSQDIPGGTDTQYF
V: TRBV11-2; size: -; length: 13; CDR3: CASSLYRGETQYF
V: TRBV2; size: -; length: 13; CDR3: CASTGQRGHEQYF
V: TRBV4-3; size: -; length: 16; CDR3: CASSQGGATVNTEAFF
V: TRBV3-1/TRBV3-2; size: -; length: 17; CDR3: CASSLRTSGRTYNEQFF
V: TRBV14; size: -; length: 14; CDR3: CASSPQTGSEKLFF
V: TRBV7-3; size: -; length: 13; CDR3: CASSLSVDTEAFF
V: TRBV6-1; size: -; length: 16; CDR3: CASSEVGRGPSQPQHF
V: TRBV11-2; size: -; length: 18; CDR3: CASSSRTSRGHGTDTQYF
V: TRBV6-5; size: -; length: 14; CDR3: CASREASYDNEQFF
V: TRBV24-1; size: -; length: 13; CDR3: CATSGQSNQPQHF
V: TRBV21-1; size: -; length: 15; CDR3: CASSKEVKGPYEQYF
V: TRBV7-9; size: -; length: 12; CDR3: CASTRGGNGYTF
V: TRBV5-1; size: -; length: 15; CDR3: CASSLGAGNPIGYTF
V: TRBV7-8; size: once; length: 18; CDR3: CASSSSGHEGDRGDTQYF
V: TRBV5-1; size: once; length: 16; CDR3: CASGSNLGQSNTEAFF
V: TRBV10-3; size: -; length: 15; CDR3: CAISEIAALPSGAFF
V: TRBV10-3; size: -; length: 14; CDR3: CAISGLAGYNEQFF
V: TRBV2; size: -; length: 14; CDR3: CASSEVASSYEQYF
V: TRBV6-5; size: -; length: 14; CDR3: CASNIAGGQETQYF
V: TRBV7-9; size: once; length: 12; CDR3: CASSTGETEAFF
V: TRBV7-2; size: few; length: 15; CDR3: CASSYADRLAYEQYF
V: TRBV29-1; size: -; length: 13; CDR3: CSVRTAWNQPQHF
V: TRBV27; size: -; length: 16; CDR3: CASSLRTGHITDTQYF
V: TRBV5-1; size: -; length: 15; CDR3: CASSLSISGSNEQFF
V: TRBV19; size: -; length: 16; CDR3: CASRSLLAGLYNEQFF
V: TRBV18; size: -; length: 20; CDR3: CASSPPRILGLASHLGEQYF
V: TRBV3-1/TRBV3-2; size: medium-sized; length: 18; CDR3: CASSQDYPGQGFSTEAFF
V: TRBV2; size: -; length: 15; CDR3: CASSGLGTSEETQYF
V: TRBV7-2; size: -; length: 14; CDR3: CASSFGTGFYEQYF
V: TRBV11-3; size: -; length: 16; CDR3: CASSLRGPGSSYEQYF
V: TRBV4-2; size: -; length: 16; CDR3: CASSQGTSGGQETQYF
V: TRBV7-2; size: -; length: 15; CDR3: CASSLAPQGLYGYTF
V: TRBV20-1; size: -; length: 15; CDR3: CSASSGTGGSYEQYF